The 20 T cell receptor beta chains listed next were all sequenced from one sample in a study of T cell changes during pregnancy in multiple sclerosis. Only in-frame clones appear in the TCRdb table, and some are missing; sequencing was by immunoSEQ multiplex PCR. This table holds about 51,000 clones, approximately 90% found once. Sequenced material: CD8+ T cells from peripheral blood mononuclear cells, taken in the second trimester of pregnancy. These receptor sequences come from a female donor with multiple sclerosis, enrolled in a pregnancy study.

The chain combines TRBV5-4 with TRBJ1-2; tentatively, D is TRBD1 (5 bases). The V gene's germline CDR1 is SGHNT and CDR2 YYREEE (reference sequence). CDR3 length: 15 residues. Trimming took 4 bases from V and 5 from J, leaving 18 bases between them. In DNA form, the CDR3 reads TGTGCCAGCAGCCCCCCCTTGGGGGGGGATTATGGCTACACCTTC. Translation gives CASSPPLGGDYGYTF. Full variable domain (outside the CDR3, taken from reference TRBV5-4 and TRBJ1-2): ETGVTQSPTHLIKTRGQQVTLRCSSQSGHNTVSWYQQALGQGPQFIFQYYREEENGRGNFPPRFSGLQFPNYSSELNVNALELDDSALYLCASSPPLGGDYGYTFGSGTRLTVV.

The CDR3, as DNA: TGCAGTGCTAGAGATTCAGGGGGAACTTTCTTT. Its translation is CSARDSGGTFF. The genes are TRBV20-1 and TRBJ1-1, with 7 bases aligning to TRBD1. After removal of 0 bases from V and 12 bases from J, the junction contained 4 bases not matched to a gene. The germline V gene encodes CDR1 DFQATT and CDR2 SNEGSKA (reference sequence). The CDR3 length is 11 residues.

V usage is TRBV29-1 and J usage is TRBJ1-2; a weak D match, TRBD1 (5 bases). This CDR3 region has 15 residues. CDR1 and CDR2 (germline): SQVTM, ANQGSEA. V lost 7 bases, J lost 1 base, and 19 bases lay in between. The CDR3 sequence: CSADSELGVNYGYTF. CDR3 bases: TGCAGCGCCGACTCTGAATTAGGGGTTAACTATGGCTACACCTTC.

The rearrangement uses TRBV9 and TRBJ2-7; D not resolved. CDR3 size: 12 residues. The V gene lost 2 bases and the J gene lost 3 bases, with 6 bases spanning the gap. Per the germline V gene, CDR1 is SGDLS and CDR2 is YYNGEE. The CDR3 nucleotides read TGTGCCAGCAGCGTCACTGGCTACGAGCAGTACTTC. The encoded protein is CASSVTGYEQYF. The variable domain in full, with the rest retrieved from reference TRBV9 and TRBJ2-7, is DSGVTQTPKHLITATGQRVTLRCSPRSGDLSVYWYQQSLDQGLQFLIQYYNGEERAKGNILERFSAQQFPDLHSELNLSSLELGDSALYFCASSVTGYEQYFGPGTRLTVT.

This chain uses TRBV6-6 with TRBJ2-3; TRBD1 matches at 10 bases. The ends lost 2 bases at V and 13 bases at J; junction bases unmatched: 15. The CDR3 contains 16 residues. The V gene's germline CDR1 is MNHNY and CDR2 SVGAGI (reference sequence). The CDR3: CASSYGGQGPAAEEYF. The CDR3 DNA reads as TGTGCCAGCAGTTACGGGGGACAGGGGCCCGCCGCTGAGGAGTATTTT.

The CDR3 protein is CASSPAGVEQYF. The CDR3 DNA reads as TGTGCCAGCAGCCCCGCCGGGGTCGAGCAGTACTTC. The gene calls are TRBV5-6 and TRBJ2-7, with D tentatively TRBD2 (5 bases). Germline assignment: CDR1 SGHDT and CDR2 YYEEEE. Trimming pared 4 bases from V and 6 bases from J, leaving 11 bases between. The CDR3 has 12 residues.

This clone was seen only a few times. The gene calls are TRBV7-9 and TRBJ1-4, with D hard to call. The CDR3 is made up of 14 amino acids. Germline values: CDR1 SEHNR, CDR2 FQNEAQ (reference sequence). The V end lost 4 bases, the J end lost 6 bases, and 12 bases lay between the germline ends. For the CDR3, the DNA is TGTGCCAGCAGCTCGTCGGGAATGCATGAAAAACTGTTTTTT. Translating it yields CASSSSGMHEKLFF. The whole variable domain, filled in from reference TRBV7-9 and TRBJ1-4, reads DTGVSQNPRHKITKRGQNVTFRCDPISEHNRLYWYRQTLGQGPEFLTYFQNEAQLEKSRLLSDRFSAERPKGSFSTLEIQRTEQGDSAMYLCASSSSGMHEKLFFGSGTQLSVL.

The sample holds a few counts of this clone. V is TRBV5-1 and J is TRBJ1-4; D unclear. Trimming took 1 base from V and 4 from J, leaving 11 bases between them. The CDR3 extends over 15 amino acids. The germline V gene encodes CDR1 SGHRS and CDR2 YFSETQ. CDR3 in amino acids: CASSLRPGFNEKLFF. The CDR3 DNA follows: TGCGCCAGCAGCTTGCGTCCGGGGTTTAATGAAAAACTGTTTTTT.

This clone was observed once. The chain couples TRBV19 to TRBJ1-4; 7 positions match TRBD1. CDR1 is LNHDA and CDR2 is SQIVND in the germline V gene (reference sequence). The V gene end was trimmed by 5 bases and the J gene end by 8 bases; junction bases not matched to a gene: 8. The CDR3 is made up of 14 amino acids. As DNA, the CDR3 is TGTGCCAGTAGTTACAGGGGCGCGGGAGAAAAACTGTTTTTT. It translates to CASSYRGAGEKLFF.

The CDR3, as DNA: TGCGCCAGCAAGTTCGAAGGACAGGGGTACACCGGGGAGCTGTTTTTT. The encoded protein is CASKFEGQGYTGELFF. The chain couples TRBV4-1 to TRBJ2-2, with 9 bases that match TRBD1. The CDR3 runs 16 residues. V lost 7 bases, J lost 3 bases, and 9 bases stayed unmatched. The germline gives CDR1 MGHRA, CDR2 YSYEKL.

This sequence joins TRBV7-9 and TRBJ2-6, with D perhaps TRBD1 (5 bases). Per germline, CDR1 SEHNR and CDR2 FQNEAQ (reference sequence). The CDR3 length is 16 residues. V was pared by 11 bases and J by 4 bases, with 21 bases between. This CDR3 is CALRIGVVSGANVLTF. CDR3 bases: TGTGCCCTCAGGATAGGGGTGGTTTCGGGGGCCAACGTCCTGACTTTC.

The gene calls are TRBV15 and TRBJ1-4; 9 nucleotides align to TRBD1. J was trimmed by 7 bases and V by 3 bases; bases with no gene match: 3. Germline CDR1 is LNHNV and CDR2 is YYDKDF (reference sequence). The CDR3 consists of 14 residues. This CDR3 is CATSRGTGSEKLFF. For the CDR3, the DNA is TGTGCCACCAGCAGGGGGACAGGGAGTGAAAAACTGTTTTTT.

This clone is medium-sized in the sample. The limits of the CDR3 on the DNA are not certain, so only TCRdb's listed CDR3 is given. This chain connects TRBV4-3 to TRBJ2-2; the tabulated D call, TRBD2, remains unverified against the DNA. The CDR3 is 15 amino acids long, termini counted. Germline V lookup: CDR1 LGHNA, CDR2 YSLEER. The CDR3 here is CASSQDGFGAGELFF.

This rearrangement joins TRBV25-1 to TRBJ1-2, with D possibly matching TRBD1 (5 bases). This CDR3 contains 12 residues. CDR1 is MGHDK and CDR2 is SYGVNS in the germline V gene. The V gene lost 3 bases and the J gene lost 6 bases, with 8 bases spanning the gap. DNA for the CDR3: TGTGCCAGCAGTGAGGCGGGGGATGGCTACACCTTC. Translating it yields CASSEAGDGYTF.

The gene calls are TRBV7-6 and TRBJ1-1, with D possibly being TRBD1 (5 bases). Trimming pared 5 bases from V and 0 bases from J, leaving 10 bases between. The germline CDR1 and CDR2 sequences are SGHVS and FNYEAQ. CDR3 size: 14 residues. The CDR3 DNA reads TGTGCCAGCAGCCGCGGGACCGTGAACACTGAAGCTTTCTTT. This sequence encodes CASSRGTVNTEAFF.

The chain is built from TRBV5-6 and TRBJ2-3, with 7 bases that match TRBD1. J was trimmed by 1 base and V by 4 bases; bases with no gene match: 3. The CDR3 is 14 amino acids. CDR1 is SGHDT, CDR2 YYEEEE, per germline. The DNA for the CDR3 is TGTGCCAGCAGCACCGGACAGGGCACAGATACGCAGTATTTT. Translating gives CASSTGQGTDTQYF.

The chain links TRBV4-1 to TRBJ2-7, with TRBD2 matching 8 bases. Losses at the gene ends were 1 base for V and 2 bases for J; bases not matched to a gene: 4. The CDR3 is 15 residues long. The germline CDR1 and CDR2 sequences are MGHRA and YSYEKL. CDR3 sequence (DNA): TGCGCCAGCAGCCAAGCAGCGGGGGCCCCCTACGAGCAGTACTTC. Protein sequence: CASSQAAGAPYEQYF.

The chain recombines TRBV13 with TRBJ2-3, with 7 bases aligning to TRBD2. The CDR3 spans 15 residues. V trimming: 5 bases; J trimming: 2 bases; junction bases outside the gene matches: 7. CDR1 is PRHDT and CDR2 is FYEKMQ in the germline V gene (reference sequence). The CDR3 DNA is TGTGCCAGCAGCGCGCGGGGGAGAGACACAGATACGCAGTATTTT. Its protein is CASSARGRDTDTQYF. The variable domain in full, completed from reference TRBV13 and TRBJ2-3, reads AAGVIQSPRHLIKEKRETATLKCYPIPRHDTVYWYQQGPGQDPQFLISFYEKMQSDKGSIPDRFSAQQFSDYHSELNMSSLELGDSALYFCASSARGRDTDTQYFGPGTRLTVL.

The J gene is TRBJ1-5, the V gene TRBV7-2; D unclear. CDR1 SGHTA and CDR2 FQGNSA come from the germline V gene. Trimming shortened V by 2 bases and J by 3 bases, and 5 bases separated the two germline ends. The CDR3 contains 13 residues. The CDR3 bases are TGTGCCAGCAGCTTACTCTCCAATCAGCCCCAGCATTTT. Its protein product is CASSLLSNQPQHF. Full variable domain (outside the CDR3, taken from reference TRBV7-2 and TRBJ1-5): GAGVSQSPSNKVTEKGKDVELRCDPISGHTALYWYRQSLGQGLEFLIYFQGNSAPDKSGLPSDRFSAERTGGSVSTLTIQRTQQEDSAVYLCASSLLSNQPQHFGDGTRLSIL.

This chain links TRBV7-2 with TRBJ1-5; D gene ambiguous. Germline V lookup: CDR1 SGHTA, CDR2 FQGNSA. V was pared by 5 bases and J by 5 bases, with 10 bases between. The CDR3 has 13 residues. CDR3 loop: CASSPTTDQPQHF. The CDR3 bases are TGTGCCAGCAGCCCCACCACGGATCAGCCCCAGCATTTT. The full variable domain, in which reference TRBV7-2 and TRBJ1-5 provide the parts outside the CDR3, is GAGVSQSPSNKVTEKGKDVELRCDPISGHTALYWYRQSLGQGLEFLIYFQGNSAPDKSGLPSDRFSAERTGGSVSTLTIQRTQQEDSAVYLCASSPTTDQPQHFGDGTRLSIL.